The 20 T cell receptor beta chains reported below all come from one sample, sequenced in a study of OX40 agonist ivuxolimab in advanced cancers. The method was immunoSEQ multiplex PCR; TCRdb's version includes in-frame clones alone and lacks a portion of them. Of some 66,000 clones in the sample, roughly 81% are singletons; the top ten hold more than 1.5%. Sample: CD4+ or CD8+ T cells sorted from blood, taken in a trial of the OX40 agonist ivuxolimab. These receptors came from an adult with an advanced solid tumor such as melanoma, head and neck, liver or kidney cancer.

V usage is TRBV13 and J usage is TRBJ2-3; D is undetermined. The CDR3 covers 14 residues. V was shortened by 7 bases and J by 1 base, with 12 bases between the two germline ends. CDR1 is PRHDT and CDR2 is FYEKMQ in the germline V gene (reference sequence). The chain's CDR3 is CASKHGTRTDTQYF. CDR3 sequence (DNA): TGTGCCAGCAAGCACGGAACCCGCACAGATACGCAGTATTTT.

This chain connects TRBV6-5 to TRBJ2-5; TRBD2 agrees at 12 bases. The CDR3 runs 15 residues. V dropped 5 bases and J dropped 5; count of bases not matched to a gene: 6. Germline CDR1 MNHEY, CDR2 SVGAGI. The DNA of the CDR3 is TGTGCCAGCAGTATGACTAGCGGGGGTTGGGAGACCCAGTACTTC. Protein: CASSMTSGGWETQYF.

The chain is built from TRBV10-3 and TRBJ1-1; unclear D gene. Germline V gives CDR1 ENHRY, CDR2 SYGVKD. The CDR3 sequence is 11 residues long. V was pared by 2 bases and J by 3 bases, with 1 base between. CDR3 sequence (DNA): TGTGCCATCAGTGAGGACACTGAAGCTTTCTTT. Protein sequence: CAISEDTEAFF.

A word on this clone: The sample carries other DNA sequences with the same CDR3. The chain is built from TRBV7-2 and TRBJ1-1; D unclear. CDR3 length equals 13 residues. Germline V CDR1 and CDR2: SGHTA, FQGNSA. Between the trimmed V and J ends, which lost 4 bases and 0 bases, there was a span of 6 bases. DNA of the CDR3: TGTGCCAGCAGCTCCCTTTTGAACACTGAAGCTTTCTTT. Translating gives CASSSLLNTEAFF.

This clone has just one count. The chain recombines TRBV4-1 with TRBJ2-5, with 13 bases identical to TRBD2. The J call is uncertain, as TRBJ2-7 better fits the DNA end. CDR3 size: 16 residues. Germline V CDR1 and CDR2: MGHRA, YSYEKL. As DNA, the CDR3 is TGCGCCAGCAGCCAACATACTAGCGGGGGGGCCTCCGAGCAGTACTTC. It translates to CASSQHTSGGASEQYF.

V is TRBV5-1 and J is TRBJ2-3; D is possibly TRBD1 (6 bases). The V end lost 2 bases, the J end lost 4 bases, and 11 bases lay between the germline ends. The V gene's germline CDR1 is SGHRS and CDR2 YFSETQ. This CDR3 spans 14 amino acids. The CDR3 coding sequence is TGCGCCAGCAGCTTAGGACAGCAATCAGATACGCAGTATTTT. It specifies CASSLGQQSDTQYF.

The rearrangement links TRBV19 to TRBJ2-3; D unclear. V was clipped by 1 base and J by 6 bases, with 8 bases between them. CDR3 size: 13 residues. CDR1 and CDR2 (germline): LNHDA, SQIVND (reference sequence). CDR3 region: CASSIGGWDTQYF. DNA of the CDR3: TGTGCCAGTAGTATAGGGGGATGGGATACGCAGTATTTT.

The rearrangement uses TRBV13 and TRBJ2-7, with D perhaps assigned TRBD1 or TRBD2 (6 bases each). V gave up 5 bases and J gave up 1 base, with 18 bases separating them. Germline V gene data show CDR1 as PRHDT and CDR2 as FYEKMQ (reference sequence). CDR3 length: 16 residues. The CDR3 sequence is CASSAQGGYSSYEQYF. Written as DNA, the CDR3 is TGTGCCAGCAGCGCGCAAGGGGGGTACTCTTCCTACGAGCAGTACTTC.

The CDR3 bases are TGTGCCAGCAGTGAAGAGGACCACCTTTGGGGCAATCAGCCCCAGCATTTT. Protein product: CASSEEDHLWGNQPQHF. The rearrangement joins TRBV6-1 to TRBJ1-5; D is undetermined. The length of the CDR3 is 17 residues. The V gene's germline CDR1 is MNHNS and CDR2 SASEGT. V lost 1 base and J lost 2, with 15 bases in between.

The sample holds one count of this clone. The chain carries TRBV7-2 and TRBJ2-7, with 8 bases aligning to TRBD2. Per germline, CDR1 SGHTA and CDR2 FQGNSA. There are 16 residues in the CDR3. Germline trimming cut 5 bases from V and 1 base from J; bases unmatched to any gene: 10. The CDR3 sequence: CASSPGPGGNSYEQYF. DNA of the CDR3: TGTGCCAGCAGCCCCGGACCGGGGGGGAATTCCTACGAGCAGTACTTC. Full variable domain (remainder filled in from reference TRBV7-2 and TRBJ2-7): GAGVSQSPSNKVTEKGKDVELRCDPISGHTALYWYRQSLGQGLEFLIYFQGNSAPDKSGLPSDRFSAERTGGSVSTLTIQRTQQEDSAVYLCASSPGPGGNSYEQYFGPGTRLTVT.

V and J are TRBV5-1 and TRBJ1-1, with D perhaps matching TRBD1 (6 bases). From germline, CDR1 is SGHRS and CDR2 YFSETQ. Deletions cut 4 bases from V and 0 bases from J, with 16 bases between. This CDR3 contains 16 residues. The CDR3 nucleotides read TGCGCCAGCAGCGGGGGGCTGACCCCCATGAACACTGAAGCTTTCTTT. This gives the protein CASSGGLTPMNTEAFF.

The chain links TRBV14 to TRBJ1-2, with a possible D match to TRBD1 (5 bases). This CDR3 spans 16 amino acids. Germline V lookup: CDR1 SGHDN, CDR2 FVKESK. The V and J ends lost 0 bases and 7 bases respectively, with 18 bases between them. CDR3 nucleotide sequence: TGTGCCAGCAGCCAAGATGGACCCTTCAGGGCTGGTGGCTACACCTTC. Its translation: CASSQDGPFRAGGYTF.

This chain links TRBV6-1 with TRBJ2-1, with 10 nucleotides matching TRBD2. The V segment lost 2 bases and the J segment 7 bases; nucleotides outside the gene matches: 8. The CDR3 runs 16 residues. Germline V lookup: CDR1 MNHNS, CDR2 SASEGT. CDR3: CASSESLAGGRNEQFF. Here the CDR3 DNA reads TGTGCCAGCAGTGAAAGTTTAGCGGGGGGAAGGAATGAGCAGTTCTTC.

The V and J genes are TRBV19 and TRBJ1-1, with a tentative D call TRBD1 (5 bases). The V and J ends lost 6 bases and 3 bases respectively, with 23 bases between them. In germline, CDR1 is LNHDA, CDR2 SQIVND (reference sequence). CDR3 length: 17 residues. In DNA, the CDR3 is TGTGCCAGTAGCTTGTTGGCGGGCGGTATGGGGGACACTGAAGCTTTCTTT. Translation gives CASSLLAGGMGDTEAFF.

The chain is built from TRBV28 and TRBJ2-4, with 8 bases lining up with TRBD1. This CDR3 spans 16 amino acids. Per germline, CDR1 MDHEN and CDR2 SYDVKM. V was clipped by 1 base and J by 8 bases; unmatched bases: 10. DNA of the CDR3: TGTGCCAGCAGTTTATCAGGACAGGGTTTGAGGGACATTCAGTACTTC. Residues: CASSLSGQGLRDIQYF. The full variable domain, completed using reference TRBV28 and TRBJ2-4, is DVKVTQSSRYLVKRTGEKVFLECVQDMDHENMFWYRQDPGLGLRLIYFSYDVKMKEKGDIPEGYSVSREKKERFSLILESASTNQTSMYLCASSLSGQGLRDIQYFGAGTRLSVL.

In this sample, this clone turned up once. The V and J genes are TRBV4-1 and TRBJ1-3; D ambiguous. The germline V gene encodes CDR1 MGHRA and CDR2 YSYEKL. The CDR3 sequence is 16 residues long. V was clipped by 1 base and J by 0 bases, with 10 bases between them. Written as DNA, the CDR3 is TGCGCCAGCAGCCAAGCTAGGGTAAACTCTGGAAACACCATATATTTT. Translation: CASSQARVNSGNTIYF.

CDR3 nucleotide sequence: TGTGCCAGCAGCACCTCGAGGAATAGCAATGAGCAGTTCTTC. It translates to CASSTSRNSNEQFF. The chain has TRBV5-4 and TRBJ2-1; D is uncertain. V dropped 4 bases and J dropped 6 bases, with 14 bases sitting between them. Per the germline V gene, CDR1 is SGHNT and CDR2 is YYREEE (reference sequence). The CDR3 runs to 14 residues.

The chain employs TRBV30 and TRBJ1-4; possibly TRBD1 for D (5 bases). The CDR3 contains 12 residues. Germline CDR1 reads GTSNPN; CDR2 reads SVGIG (reference sequence). The V gene lost 7 bases and the J gene lost 10 bases, with 16 bases spanning the gap. DNA for the CDR3: TGTGCCTCGACGCCGGCAGGGCGAAAACTGTTTTTT. Its protein product is CASTPAGRKLFF.

V gene TRBV12-5 combines with J gene TRBJ1-2; D is unclear. The CDR3 is 13 residues long. The germline V gene encodes CDR1 LGHNT and CDR2 FRNRAP. Trimming removed 5 bases from V and 2 bases from J, with 9 bases in between. The CDR3 is CASGATSNYGYTF. DNA for the CDR3: TGTGCTAGTGGTGCAACATCGAACTATGGCTACACCTTC.

V is TRBV6-1 and J is TRBJ1-5; tentative D call: TRBD1 (6 bases). Deletions cut 3 bases from V and 7 bases from J, with 19 bases between. Germline CDR1 and CDR2: MNHNS and SASEGT. The CDR3 has 16 residues. CDR3 protein: CASSEPGGFAVQPQHF. CDR3 DNA sequence: TGTGCCAGCAGTGAGCCCGGGGGCTTTGCCGTCCAGCCCCAGCATTTT.